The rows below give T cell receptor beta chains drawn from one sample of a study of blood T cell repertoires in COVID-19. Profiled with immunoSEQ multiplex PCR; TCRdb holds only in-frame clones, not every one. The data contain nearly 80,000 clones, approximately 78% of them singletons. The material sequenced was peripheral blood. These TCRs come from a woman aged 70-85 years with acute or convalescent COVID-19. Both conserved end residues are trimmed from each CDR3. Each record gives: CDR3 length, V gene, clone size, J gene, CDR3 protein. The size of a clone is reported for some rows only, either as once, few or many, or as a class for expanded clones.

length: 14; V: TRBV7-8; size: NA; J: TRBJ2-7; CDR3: ASSLRTSGSSYEQY
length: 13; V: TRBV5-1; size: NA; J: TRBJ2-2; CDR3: ASALTTTNTGELF
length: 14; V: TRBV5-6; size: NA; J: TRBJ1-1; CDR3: ASSLGQLGLNTEAF
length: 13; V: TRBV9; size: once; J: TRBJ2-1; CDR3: ASSSQTGSENEQF
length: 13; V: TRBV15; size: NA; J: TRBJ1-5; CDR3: ATSADRGSGQPQH
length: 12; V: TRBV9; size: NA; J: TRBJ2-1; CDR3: ASSVVNRDNEQF
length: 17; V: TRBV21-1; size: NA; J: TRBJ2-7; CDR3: ASKEAGLEGTSLILEQY
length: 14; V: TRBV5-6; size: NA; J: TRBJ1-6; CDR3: ASSPSGTPYNSPLH
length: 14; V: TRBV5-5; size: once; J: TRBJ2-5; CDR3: ASSLAENVVQETQY
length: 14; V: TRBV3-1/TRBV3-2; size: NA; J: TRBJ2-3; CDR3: ASSQGPAGSTDTQY
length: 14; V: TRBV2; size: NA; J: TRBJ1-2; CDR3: ASSDGGRGIDYGYT
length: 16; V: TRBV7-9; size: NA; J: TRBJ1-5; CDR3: ASSPRGRTKTPHQPQH
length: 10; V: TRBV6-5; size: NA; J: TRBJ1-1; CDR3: AVHNPPGLAF
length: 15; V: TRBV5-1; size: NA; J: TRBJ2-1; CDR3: ASSAGSNSLTYNEQF
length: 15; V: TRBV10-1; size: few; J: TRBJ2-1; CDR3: ASSESLGGASPGEQF
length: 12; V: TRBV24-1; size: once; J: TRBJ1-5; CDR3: ATSAGRGYQPQH
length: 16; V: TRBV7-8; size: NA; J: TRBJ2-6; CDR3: ASSLNPPRTTGANVLT
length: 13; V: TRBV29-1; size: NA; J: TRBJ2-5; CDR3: SVALAGEGQETQY
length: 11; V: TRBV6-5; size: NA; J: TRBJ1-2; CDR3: ASSYSRGYGYT
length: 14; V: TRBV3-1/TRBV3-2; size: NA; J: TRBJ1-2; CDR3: ASSQGGQGPNYGYT
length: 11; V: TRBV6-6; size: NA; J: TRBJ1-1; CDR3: ASSYGGSTEAF
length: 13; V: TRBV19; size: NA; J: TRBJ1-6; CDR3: ASSRTGTENSPLH
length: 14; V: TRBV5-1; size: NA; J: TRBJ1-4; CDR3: ASSFTGMTTNEKLF
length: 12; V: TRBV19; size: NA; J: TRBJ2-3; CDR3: ASSLGSGDDTQY
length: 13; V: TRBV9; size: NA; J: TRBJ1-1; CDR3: ASSKASGVVTEAF
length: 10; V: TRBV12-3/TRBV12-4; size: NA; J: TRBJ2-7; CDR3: ASRQGSYEQY
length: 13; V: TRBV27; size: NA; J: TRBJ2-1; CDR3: ASSLSREWYNEQF
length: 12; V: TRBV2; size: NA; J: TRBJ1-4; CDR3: ASRRVATNEKLF
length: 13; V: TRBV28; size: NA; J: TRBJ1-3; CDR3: ASSFPGTAGNTIY
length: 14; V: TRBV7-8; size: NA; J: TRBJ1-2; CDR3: ASSAFPGYANYGYT
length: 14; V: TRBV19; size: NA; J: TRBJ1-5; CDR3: ASSRDSQGYNQPQH
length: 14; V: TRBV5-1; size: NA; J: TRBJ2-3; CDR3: ASSIGHQGITDTQY
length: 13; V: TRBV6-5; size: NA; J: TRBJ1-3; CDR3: ASVEGRGPGNTIY
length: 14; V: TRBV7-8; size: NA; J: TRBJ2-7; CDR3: ASSFGGASPFYEQY
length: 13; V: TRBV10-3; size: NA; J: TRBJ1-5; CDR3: AISGDRFGNQPQH
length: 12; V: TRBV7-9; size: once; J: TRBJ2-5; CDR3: ASSGQGLQETQY
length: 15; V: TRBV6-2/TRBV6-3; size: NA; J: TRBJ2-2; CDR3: ASSYSAGGASTGELF
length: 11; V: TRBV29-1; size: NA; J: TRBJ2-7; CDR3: SVQGGRIYEQY
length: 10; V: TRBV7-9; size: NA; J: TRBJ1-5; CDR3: ASSSTNQPQH
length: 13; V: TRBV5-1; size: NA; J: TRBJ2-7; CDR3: ASSLGLAGTYEQY
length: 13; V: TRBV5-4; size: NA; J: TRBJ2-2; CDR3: ASSLDGRGTGELF
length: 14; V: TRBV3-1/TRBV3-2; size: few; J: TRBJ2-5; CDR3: ASSTRYREPMETQY
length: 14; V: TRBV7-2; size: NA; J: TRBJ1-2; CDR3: ASSLKRTVANYGYT
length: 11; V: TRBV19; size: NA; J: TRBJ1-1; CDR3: ASSISGQGAAF